A single sample is the source of the 24 T cell receptor beta chains below, sequenced in a study of human T cells and chemical hapten exposure. One entry per CDR3 protein, called by TCRdb with MiXCR from the RACE reads. The sample holds about 99,000 distinct CDR3 sequences, roughly 12% seen once. The time point: patch test 1, 2 weeks after DPC sensitization. Treatment here: therapeutic diphenylcyclopropenone sensitization with weekly scalp DPC. The sequenced sample was whole blood, obtained in connection with sensitization to the hapten diphenylcyclopropenone (DPC). These receptors all come from a woman in her thirties or forties with alopecia areata. Some clones in this sample may be carry-over from other donors' samples.

The rearrangement uses TRBV9 and TRBJ2-7; 7 bases fit TRBD2. This CDR3 region has 13 residues. Germline V gene data show CDR1 as SGDLS and CDR2 as YYNGEE. V lost 4 bases and J lost 7; bases outside the gene matches: 8. In DNA, the CDR3 is TGTGCCAGCAGCTTCAGAGGGGAGGGGGAGCAGTACTTC. Amino acids: CASSFRGEGEQYF.

This clonotype was detected only a few times. The chain has TRBV7-3 and TRBJ2-1; 11 bases map to TRBD2. CDR3 length: 15 amino acids. The germline V gene encodes CDR1 SGHTA and CDR2 FQGTGA. The ends lost 5 bases at V and 6 bases at J; junction bases unmatched: 6. CDR3 sequence: CASSLTSGSFNEQFF. Here the CDR3 DNA reads TGTGCCAGCAGCCTCACTAGCGGGAGCTTCAATGAGCAGTTCTTC.

The chain has TRBV18 and TRBJ2-5, with 7 bases lining up with TRBD1. Germline V gene lookup returns CDR1 KGHSH and CDR2 LQKENI. This CDR3 spans 15 amino acids. V was clipped by 2 bases and J by 5 bases; unmatched bases: 8. The CDR3 DNA follows: TGTGCCAGCTCACCAGTACAGGGGCCGCGCGAGACCCAGTACTTC. It specifies CASSPVQGPRETQYF.

This sequence joins TRBV4-3 and TRBJ1-4; D gene unclear. There are 13 residues in the CDR3. Germline CDR1 reads LGHNA; CDR2 reads YSLEER. V was shortened by 4 bases and J by 10 bases, with 13 bases between the two germline ends. The CDR3 DNA follows: TGCGCCAGCAGCCGAACAGAGGATGGAAAACTGTTTTTT. This gives the protein CASSRTEDGKLFF.

This clonotype came up a few times. The chain links TRBV7-9 to TRBJ2-7; 8 nucleotides align to TRBD2. J was trimmed by 5 bases and V by 4 bases; bases with no gene match: 10. From germline, CDR1 is SEHNR and CDR2 FQNEAQ (reference sequence). The length of the CDR3 is 15 residues. As DNA, the CDR3 is TGTGCCAGCAGCTCCCCTAGGACTAGCAGCAACGAGCAGTACTTC. Amino acids: CASSSPRTSSNEQYF.

The chain combines TRBV14 with TRBJ1-1; no definite D call. The V gene lost 1 base and the J gene lost 4 bases, with 7 bases spanning the gap. CDR3 length equals 13 residues. Per the germline V gene, CDR1 is SGHDN and CDR2 is FVKESK. The CDR3 spells CASSQGLLTEAFF. Written as DNA, the CDR3 is TGTGCCAGCAGCCAAGGGCTCCTCACTGAAGCTTTCTTT.

There are many counts of this clonotype. The V gene is TRBV7-8, the J gene TRBJ2-2, with TRBD2 identical over 15 bases. The CDR3 runs to 15 residues. V lost 5 bases to trimming and J lost 9 bases; unmatched junction nucleotides: 4. Germline V lookup: CDR1 SGHVS, CDR2 FQNEAQ. The CDR3 DNA reads TGTGCCAGCAGCAAAGGACTAGCGGGAGGGCGGGAGCTGTTTTTT. Protein: CASSKGLAGGRELFF.

This clonotype was seen more than once but under ten times. V usage is TRBV4-1 and J usage is TRBJ1-1; 7 bases are shared with TRBD1. Germline trimming cut 3 bases from V and 1 base from J; bases unmatched to any gene: 2. This CDR3 is built from 14 residues. Germline lookup yields CDR1 MGHRA and CDR2 YSYEKL. CDR3 sequence reads: CASSHRQGNTEAFF. The CDR3 coding sequence is TGCGCCAGCAGCCATAGACAGGGGAACACTGAAGCTTTCTTT.

This clonotype has ten or more counts. V gene TRBV20-1 combines with J gene TRBJ1-5; tentative D call: TRBD1 (5 bases). The V and J ends lost 2 bases and 6 bases respectively, with 17 bases between them. The CDR3 is made up of 15 amino acids. Germline CDR1 reads DFQATT; CDR2 reads SNEGSKA (reference sequence). The CDR3 region has the DNA TGCAGTGCTAGAAGGGGAGGAGAAGGCAGTCAGCCCCAGCATTTT. Its protein product is CSARRGGEGSQPQHF.

This clonotype was detected ten times or more. The chain couples TRBV5-4 to TRBJ2-3; D gene unclear. Germline-derived CDR1 and CDR2 are SGHNT and YYREEE (reference sequence). CDR3 length: 17 amino acids. The V gene lost 0 bases and the J gene lost 1 base, with 15 bases spanning the gap. The DNA for the CDR3 is TGTGCCAGCAGCTTGGATCCGGGCCGGGTAGGCACAGATACGCAGTATTTT. Translating gives CASSLDPGRVGTDTQYF.

The sample holds a few counts of this clonotype. V gene TRBV9 combines with J gene TRBJ1-5; D call uncertain. The CDR3 is 13 amino acids. CDR1 and CDR2 (germline): SGDLS, YYNGEE. Trimming left V 4 bases short and J 4 bases short, with 9 bases between. This CDR3 is CASSLGENQPQHF. CDR3 DNA: TGTGCCAGCAGCCTCGGCGAAAATCAGCCCCAGCATTTT.

This chain connects TRBV12-3 or TRBV12-4 to TRBJ1-1, with a weak D call TRBD1 (6 bases). The CDR3 sequence is 12 residues long. With 3 bases removed from V and 11 bases from J, the gap between germline ends came to 13 bases. This CDR3 is CASSFPRQGAFF. Written as DNA, the CDR3 is TGTGCCAGCAGTTTCCCCAGGCAGGGGGCTTTCTTT.

This clonotype was recorded many times. The V gene is TRBV7-6, the J gene TRBJ2-7; 8 positions agree with TRBD2. CDR1 and CDR2 (germline): SGHVS, FNYEAQ. The V and J ends lost 2 bases and 7 bases, in that order; junction bases with no gene match: 7. The CDR3 loop spans 14 amino acids. CDR3 protein: CASSLSGSAGEQYF. The DNA for the CDR3 is TGTGCCAGCAGCTTAAGCGGGAGTGCGGGGGAGCAGTACTTC. The variable domain in full, completed from reference TRBV7-6 and TRBJ2-7, reads GAGVSQSPRYKVTKRGQDVALRCDPISGHVSLYWYRQALGQGPEFLTYFNYEAQQDKSGLPNDRFSAERPEGSISTLTIQRTEQRDSAMYRCASSLSGSAGEQYFGPGTRLTVT.

This chain joins TRBV3-1 and TRBJ1-5; D is unresolved. Germline values: CDR1 LGHDT, CDR2 YNNKEL (reference sequence). The CDR3 is 12 amino acids. The germline V and J ends were trimmed by 2 bases and 3 bases, with 2 bases remaining between them. The CDR3, as DNA: TGTGCCAGCAGCCAACACAATCAGCCCCAGCATTTT. Translated: CASSQHNQPQHF. Filled out from reference TRBV3-1 and TRBJ1-5, the complete variable domain reads DTAVSQTPKYLVTQMGNDKSIKCEQNLGHDTMYWYKQDSKKFLKIMFSYNNKELIINETVPNRFSPKSPDKAHLNLHINSLELGDSAVYFCASSQHNQPQHFGDGTRLSIL.

This clonotype was observed a handful of times. The V call is TRBV29-1, the J call TRBJ2-7; 8 bases align to TRBD1. The V gene's germline CDR1 is SQVTM and CDR2 ANQGSEA. The CDR3 has 14 amino acids. J lost 5 bases, V lost 3 bases, and 9 bases had no gene match. As DNA, the CDR3 is TGCAGCGTTGAGGGCGGACAGGGTGCCAACGAGCAGTACTTC. This codes for CSVEGGQGANEQYF.

V gene TRBV7-2 combines with J gene TRBJ2-7; 11 nucleotides match TRBD2. J was trimmed by 5 bases and V by 8 bases; bases with no gene match: 5. CDR1 SGHTA and CDR2 FQGNSA come from the germline V gene. The CDR3 loop spans 13 amino acids. The CDR3 nucleotides read TGTGCCAGCTCCGGGACTAGCGGCCACGAGCAGTACTTC. Protein product: CASSGTSGHEQYF.

This clonotype has just a few counts. The gene calls are TRBV28 and TRBJ1-2; D gene ambiguous. V gave up 7 bases and J gave up 5 bases, with 8 bases separating them. The CDR3 consists of 11 residues. Germline CDR1 MDHEN, CDR2 SYDVKM. The CDR3: CASKRSYGYTF. The DNA of the CDR3 is TGTGCCAGCAAAAGATCTTATGGCTACACCTTC.

V is TRBV28 and J is TRBJ1-1; D uncertain. Germline lookup yields CDR1 MDHEN and CDR2 SYDVKM. The CDR3 has 11 residues. CDR3 coding DNA: TGTGTGACGACAAGTAACACTGAAGCTTTCTTT. It translates to CVTTSNTEAFF.

This clonotype appeared many times. This chain uses TRBV6-5 with TRBJ2-3; no reliable D call. Per the germline V gene, CDR1 is MNHEY and CDR2 is SVGAGI. Trimming stripped 6 bases from V and 3 bases from J, with 13 bases between. This CDR3 region has 14 residues. CDR3 amino acids: CASRKMLETDTQYF. The CDR3 region has the DNA TGTGCCAGCAGAAAAATGCTAGAAACAGATACGCAGTATTTT.

The CDR3 reads CASSVGGVNTGELFF. The CDR3 bases are TGTGCCAGCAGCGTCGGCGGGGTGAACACCGGGGAGCTGTTTTTT. The gene calls are TRBV9 and TRBJ2-2; possibly TRBD2 for D (6 bases). V was cut by 2 bases and J by 1 base, with 9 bases left in between. The CDR3 sequence is 15 residues long. Germline V CDR1 and CDR2: SGDLS, YYNGEE. Filled out from reference TRBV9 and TRBJ2-2, the complete variable domain reads DSGVTQTPKHLITATGQRVTLRCSPRSGDLSVYWYQQSLDQGLQFLIQYYNGEERAKGNILERFSAQQFPDLHSELNLSSLELGDSALYFCASSVGGVNTGELFFGEGSRLTVL.

This chain uses TRBV28 with TRBJ1-4; D is uncertain. The CDR3 is 14 residues long. Trimming took 6 bases from V and 7 from J, leaving 15 bases between them. Looked up from germline, CDR1 is MDHEN and CDR2 is SYDVKM. The CDR3 bases are TGTGCCAGCAGCTCGGGCCAGACGATTGAAAAACTGTTTTTT. It specifies CASSSGQTIEKLFF.

This clonotype was recorded a few times. V and J are TRBV6-2 or TRBV6-3 and TRBJ2-2; 7 positions match TRBD2. Germline values: CDR1 MNHEY, CDR2 SVGEGT. The CDR3 is 15 residues long. Unmatched junction bases numbered 6, after V lost 7 bases and J lost 1 base. The CDR3 DNA follows: TGTGCCAGCATCGGGGGGTCGAGGAACACCGGGGAGCTGTTTTTT. Translating gives CASIGGSRNTGELFF.

The V call is TRBV10-3, the J call TRBJ2-5; D uncertain. This CDR3 contains 14 residues. CDR1 and CDR2 (germline): ENHRY, SYGVKD. The V end was cut by 0 bases, the J end by 4 bases, with 9 bases between. CDR3 residues: CAISESILSETQYF. CDR3 sequence (DNA): TGTGCCATCAGTGAGTCGATCCTATCAGAGACCCAGTACTTC.

V and J are TRBV28 and TRBJ2-7; 8 nucleotides match TRBD1. CDR1 is MDHEN, CDR2 SYDVKM, per germline. The J segment lost 5 bases and the V segment lost 4 bases, leaving 4 bases of the junction unmatched. The CDR3 is 13 residues long. CDR3 DNA: TGTGCCAGCAGTTGGACAGGGTGGGACGAGCAGTACTTC. The encoded protein is CASSWTGWDEQYF. Drawing the rest from reference TRBV28 and TRBJ2-7, the complete variable domain is DVKVTQSSRYLVKRTGEKVFLECVQDMDHENMFWYRQDPGLGLRLIYFSYDVKMKEKGDIPEGYSVSREKKERFSLILESASTNQTSMYLCASSWTGWDEQYFGPGTRLTVT.